This T cell receptor beta chain was identified during a study of cytomegalovirus exposure and HLA in healthy donors. Study-wide context: A data release that came early held 80 million or so unique TCRs from HLA-typed donors. General study results and limits: Data from an earlier analysis indicated that most TCR beta V segments were productive either about 90% or about 30% of the time.

This CDR3 is 12 amino acids long. Trimming stripped 6 bases from V and 5 bases from J, with 10 bases between. From germline, CDR1 is SNHLY and CDR2 FYNNEI. The PCR employed 60 Vbeta primers together with 13 Jbeta primers. Produced via immunoSEQ multiplex PCR; TCRdb's table is partial and in-frame only. The sample holds about 130,000 clones, roughly 10% seen once. Turning to this clone: The antigen remains undetermined.

V is TRBV2 and J is TRBJ1-2; D is ambiguous. What was sequenced was PBMCs. The clonotype was recovered from a woman between 18 and 30 years old in good health and CMV-seropositive. The CDR3 sequence is CASSTHRYGYTF. CDR3 DNA sequence: TGTGCCAGCAGCACACACAGATATGGCTACACCTTC.